This T cell receptor (beta chain) was identified in a study of blood T cell repertoires in COVID-19. Method: immunoSEQ multiplex PCR; TCRdb's copy keeps in-frame clones and lacks some. The repertoire holds about 140,000 clones, with under 85% as singletons. V was shortened by 4 bases and J by 1 base, with 14 bases between the two germline ends. This CDR3 is 16 amino acids long. The germline gives CDR1 ENHRY, CDR2 SYGVKD. This TCR was sampled from a human donor in a cohort sampled during active COVID-19. The chain carries TRBV10-3 and TRBJ1-5; tentative D call: TRBD1 (6 bases). The source material was peripheral blood. The CDR3 nucleotides read TGTGCCATCAGTGGAACGGACAGAGGCAGCAATCAGCCCCAGCATTTT. Translation gives CAISGTDRGSNQPQHF.